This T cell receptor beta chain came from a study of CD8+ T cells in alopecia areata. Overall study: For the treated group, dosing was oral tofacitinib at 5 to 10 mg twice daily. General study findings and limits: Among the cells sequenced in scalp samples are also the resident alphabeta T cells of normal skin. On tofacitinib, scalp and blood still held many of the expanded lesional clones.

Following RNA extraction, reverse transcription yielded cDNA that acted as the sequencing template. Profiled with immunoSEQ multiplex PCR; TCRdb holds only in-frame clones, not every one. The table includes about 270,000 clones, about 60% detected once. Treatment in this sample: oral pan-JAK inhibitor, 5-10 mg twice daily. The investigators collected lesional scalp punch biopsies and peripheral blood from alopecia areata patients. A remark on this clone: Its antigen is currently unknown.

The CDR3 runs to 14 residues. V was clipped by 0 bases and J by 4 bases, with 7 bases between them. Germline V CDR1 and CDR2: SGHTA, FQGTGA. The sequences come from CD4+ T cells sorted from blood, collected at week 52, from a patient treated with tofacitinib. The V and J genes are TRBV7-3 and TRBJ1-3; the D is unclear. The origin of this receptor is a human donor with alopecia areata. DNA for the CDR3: TGTGCCAGCAGCTTAACACCAGGAGGAAACACCATATATTTT. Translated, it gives CASSLTPGGNTIYF.